Listed below are T cell receptor beta chains from one sample, sequenced in a study of CD8+CD57+ T cells in acquired aplastic anemia. TCRdb re-derived calls from the reads in MiXCR, one entry per CDR3 protein. The table includes 150,000 to 200,000 distinct CDR3 sequences, approximately 40% detected once. The sample was sorted CD4+, CD8+, or CD8+CD57+ T cells (not recorded which) from PBMCs. Every receptor here comes from a human donor in good health. Both conserved end residues are part of each CDR3. D genes are given only for firm matches. For some rows the clone size is stated as once, few or many, or as a class when expanded; others skip it.

clone_size d_call j_call v_call cdr3_nt cdr3_aa
- TRBD1 TRBJ1-2 TRBV15 TGTGCCACCAGCAGCTTGGACAGGGGATATGGCTACACCTTC CATSSLDRGYGYTF
many TRBD2 TRBJ2-5 TRBV29-1 TGCAGCGCGACGCTAGCGGGACGGGACGAGACCCAGTACTTC CSATLAGRDETQYF
- - TRBJ2-7 TRBV7-2 TGCGCCAGCAGCGGGTCCTACGAGCAGAACTTC CASSGSYEQNF
- TRBD1 TRBJ2-7 TRBV24-1 TGTGCCACCAGCGGGACAGGGTCGTCGGGCGAGCAGTACTTC CATSGTGSSGEQYF
many - TRBJ1-1 TRBV12-3/TRBV12-4 TGTGCCAGCAGGCAGGGACTTAACACTGAAGCTTTCTTT CASRQGLNTEAFF
many - TRBJ2-5 TRBV9 TGTGCCAGCAGCCCCAGGGGGGGAAGGGAGACCCAGTACTTC CASSPRGGRETQYF
- TRBD1 TRBJ2-7 TRBV5-1 TGCGCCAGCAGCGCTGGGACAGGATTTACCTACGAGCAGTACTTC CASSAGTGFTYEQYF
many - TRBJ2-5 TRBV29-1 TGCAGCGTTGAAGATCGGGTCGAGACCCAGTACTTC CSVEDRVETQYF
- TRBD2 TRBJ2-7 TRBV7-2 TGTGCCAGCAGCCCCCTTCCGCGGGAGAGCTACGAGCAGTACTTC CASSPLPRESYEQYF
many - TRBJ2-5 TRBV19 TGTGCCAGTAGTATAGGCTCGGACTGGAAAGAGACCCAGTACTTC CASSIGSDWKETQYF
many - TRBJ2-3 TRBV15 TGTGCCACCAGCAGATCCCCGGGGGTGGGCACAGATACGCAGTATTTT CATSRSPGVGTDTQYF
- - TRBJ2-1 TRBV12-3/TRBV12-4 TGTGCCAGCAGTTTCACTACCCTTAACAATGAGCAGTTCTTC CASSFTTLNNEQFF
- TRBD2 TRBJ2-7 TRBV5-1 TGCGCCAGCAACCCGGGGGGTTCCTCCTACGAGCAGTACTTC CASNPGGSSYEQYF
- - TRBJ2-7 TRBV2 TGTGCCAGCAACCTGGGGGCAGGGTACGAGCAGTACTTC CASNLGAGYEQYF